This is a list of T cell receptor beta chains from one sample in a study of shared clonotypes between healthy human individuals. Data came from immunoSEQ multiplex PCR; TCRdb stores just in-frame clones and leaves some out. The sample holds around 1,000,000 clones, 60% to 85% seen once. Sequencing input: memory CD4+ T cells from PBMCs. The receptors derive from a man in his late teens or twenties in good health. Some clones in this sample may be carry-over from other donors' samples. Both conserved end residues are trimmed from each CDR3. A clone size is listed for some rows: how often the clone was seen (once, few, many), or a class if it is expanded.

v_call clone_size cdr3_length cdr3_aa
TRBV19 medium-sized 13 ASTPRRATNEKLF
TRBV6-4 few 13 ASSPGTGGNQPQH
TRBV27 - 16 ASRRSYGTPENTGELF
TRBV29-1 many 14 SVAGAEGQSLYEQY
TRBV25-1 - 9 ASSENTEAF
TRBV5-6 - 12 ASSPGQGKYEQY
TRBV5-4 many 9 ASSLISGYT
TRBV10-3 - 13 AISEGLADTDTQY
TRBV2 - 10 ASSDWYTEAF
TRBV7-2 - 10 ASSPFIDEQF
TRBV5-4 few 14 ASSLAKTGNTGELF
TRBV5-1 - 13 ASSPTVTNTGELF
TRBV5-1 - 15 ASSETPGLAYTGELF
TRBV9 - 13 ASSVGGGLIYEQY
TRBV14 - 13 ASSQPWTLNTEAF
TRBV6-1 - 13 ASRLGDGGNQPQH
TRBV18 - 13 ASSGLAGGPNEQF
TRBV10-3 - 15 AISESLGGPLVNEQY
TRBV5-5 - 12 ASSPEAQGAEAF
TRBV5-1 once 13 ASGTGQGSVYGYT
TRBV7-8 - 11 ASSRTLNTEAF
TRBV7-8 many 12 ASSSGLGHNEQF
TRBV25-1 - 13 ASSQGGPSYNEQF